This passage covers 29 T cell receptor beta chains from one sample sequenced in a study of blood T cell repertoires in COVID-19. TCRdb's table, derived via immunoSEQ multiplex PCR, lists solely in-frame clones and lacks some. The sample yields about 290,000 clones, just under 90% seen once. The sample comprised peripheral blood. Source of these receptors: a woman aged 25 to 39 with COVID-19, enrolled during active disease.

CDR3 loop: CASSLLGGAYNEQFF. DNA of the CDR3: TGCGCCAGCAGCTTGCTAGGGGGGGCCTACAATGAGCAGTTCTTC. This chain joins TRBV5-1 and TRBJ2-1; possible D gene TRBD2, 7 bases. The CDR3 has 15 residues. The ends were cut back, 1 base at V and 2 bases at J, with 10 bases in the middle. Germline V gene lookup returns CDR1 SGHRS and CDR2 YFSETQ.

The chain is built from TRBV3-1 (or the pseudogene TRBV3-2) and TRBJ2-7, with 9 nucleotides matching TRBD2. V lost 4 bases to trimming and J lost 4 bases; unmatched junction nucleotides: 5. The germline gives CDR1 LGHDT, CDR2 YNNKEL (reference sequence). CDR3 length equals 14 residues. CDR3 nucleotide sequence: TGTGCCAGCAGCCCTACGCTAGCGGGGTACGAGCAGTACTTC. Translated, it gives CASSPTLAGYEQYF.

The chain couples TRBV30 to TRBJ2-1; 9 nucleotides match TRBD2. Germline CDR1 and CDR2: GTSNPN and SVGIG (reference sequence). V shed 5 bases and J 7 bases; nucleotides not matched to a gene: 6. The CDR3 runs 13 residues. The CDR3 loop reads CAWGGGVRNEQFF. CDR3 DNA: TGTGCCTGGGGCGGGGGGGTGAGGAATGAGCAGTTCTTC.

The chain recombines TRBV11-2 with TRBJ2-7, with TRBD1 as a possible D gene (5 bases). Germline CDR1 reads SGHAT; CDR2 reads FQNNGV. Trimming cost V 5 bases and J 4 bases, with 18 bases left between them. This CDR3 is 15 amino acids long. This CDR3 reads CASSPIVRTGYEQYF. The CDR3 bases are TGTGCCAGCAGCCCCATCGTTCGTACAGGATACGAGCAGTACTTC.

The rearrangement links TRBV7-2 to TRBJ2-1; 9 bases agree with TRBD2. The CDR3 loop spans 16 amino acids. The V and J ends lost 2 bases and 2 bases, in that order; junction bases with no gene match: 4. The germline V gene has CDR1 SGHTA and CDR2 FQGNSA. For the CDR3, the DNA is TGTGCCAGCAGCTTATGGGCGGGGGGGGCCTACAATGAGCAGTTCTTC. Amino acids: CASSLWAGGAYNEQFF.

The genes are TRBV5-1 and TRBJ2-4; D might be TRBD2 (5 bases). Germline V gene sequence: CDR1 SGHRS, CDR2 YFSETQ. V dropped 2 bases and J dropped 9 bases, with 9 bases sitting between them. This CDR3 spans 12 amino acids. CDR3 sequence (DNA): TGCGCCAGCAGCTTCGAGGGTACCATTCAGTACTTC. Protein product: CASSFEGTIQYF.

This clone showed up just once. The gene calls are TRBV14 and TRBJ2-7, with a weak D call TRBD1 (5 bases). Deletions cut 4 bases from V and 6 bases from J, with 22 bases between. The length of the CDR3 is 16 residues. CDR1 and CDR2 from the germline V gene are SGHDN and FVKESK. Here the CDR3 reads CASSLEPLIRTSEQYF. CDR3 nucleotide sequence: TGTGCCAGCAGCCTCGAGCCTTTAATAAGGACATCCGAGCAGTACTTC.

The CDR3 loop reads CASTQSYNSPLHF. The CDR3 DNA follows: TGTGCCAGCACGCAGTCCTATAATTCACCCCTCCACTTT. The chain links TRBV2 to TRBJ1-6, with D unresolved. The V gene's germline CDR1 is SNHLY and CDR2 FYNNEI. V was trimmed by 7 bases and J by 1 base, leaving 5 bases between them. The CDR3 extends over 13 amino acids.

The V and J genes are TRBV5-1 and TRBJ2-2; TRBD1 matches 7 bases. V lost 4 bases, J lost 4 bases, and 10 bases stayed unmatched. Germline CDR1 reads SGHRS; CDR2 reads YFSETQ. This CDR3 contains 16 residues. The CDR3 DNA follows: TGCGCCAGCAGCCTCCGACAGGGTTCAGGCACCGGGGAGCTGTTTTTT. It yields the protein CASSLRQGSGTGELFF.

This clone was observed at least ten times. The V call is TRBV2, the J call TRBJ1-1, with 8 bases matching TRBD1. Trimming removed 8 bases from V and 5 bases from J; junction bases left unmatched: 7. The CDR3 sequence is 13 residues long. Germline V gene lookup returns CDR1 SNHLY and CDR2 FYNNEI. In DNA, the CDR3 is TGTGCCAGCGAATATACAGGGGGGACTGAAGCTTTCTTT. Translating gives CASEYTGGTEAFF.

This sequence joins TRBV7-2 and TRBJ1-1, with TRBD1 matching 8 bases. The germline V gene has CDR1 SGHTA and CDR2 FQGNSA. V gave up 3 bases and J gave up 5 bases; unmatched junction bases: 5. The CDR3 has 14 amino acids. The CDR3 DNA follows: TGTGCCAGCAGCTTTACAGGGGGAGGGACTGAAGCTTTCTTT. Its protein product is CASSFTGGGTEAFF.

CDR3 loop: CASSLGGGNTIYF. The CDR3 DNA reads as TGTGCCAGCAGCTTAGGAGGCGGAAACACCATATATTTT. The genes are TRBV7-9 and TRBJ1-3; D not certain. The germline gives CDR1 SEHNR, CDR2 FQNEAQ (reference sequence). Trimming cost V 1 base and J 4 bases, with 5 bases left between them. This CDR3 region has 13 residues. Drawing the rest from reference TRBV7-9 and TRBJ1-3, the complete variable domain is DTGVSQNPRHKITKRGQNVTFRCDPISEHNRLYWYRQTLGQGPEFLTYFQNEAQLEKSRLLSDRFSAERPKGSFSTLEIQRTEQGDSAMYLCASSLGGGNTIYFGEGSWLTVV.

Written as DNA, the CDR3 is TGCGCCAGCAGCTTTACAGGGGATTGGAATCAGCCCCAGCATTTT. Translating it yields CASSFTGDWNQPQHF. The chain uses TRBV5-1 and TRBJ1-5; 7 nucleotides align to TRBD1. The CDR3 totals 15 residues. V dropped 2 bases and J dropped 4; count of bases not matched to a gene: 6. Germline V gene lookup returns CDR1 SGHRS and CDR2 YFSETQ.

The chain links TRBV29-1 to TRBJ2-1, with 8 positions matching TRBD1. J gave up 8 bases and V 5 bases, and 11 bases lay outside the gene matches. CDR1 is SQVTM and CDR2 is ANQGSEA in the germline V gene. The CDR3 has 14 residues. The CDR3 bases are TGCAGCGTTACAAGACAGGGGCCGTCCGATGAGCAGTTCTTC. It encodes CSVTRQGPSDEQFF.

The CDR3 reads CASTLPGGSYEQYF. CDR3 nucleotide sequence: TGTGCCAGCACCCTTCCCGGGGGGTCCTACGAGCAGTACTTC. The chain has TRBV6-5 and TRBJ2-7; 7 bases are shared with TRBD2. The length of the CDR3 is 14 residues. V lost 7 bases to trimming and J lost 1 base; unmatched junction nucleotides: 7. Germline values: CDR1 MNHEY, CDR2 SVGAGI.

The chain employs TRBV3-1 (or the pseudogene TRBV3-2) and TRBJ1-4; D remains unclear. CDR1 is LGHDT, CDR2 YNNKEL, per germline (reference sequence). The CDR3 is made up of 16 amino acids. With 0 bases removed from V and 5 bases from J, the gap between germline ends came to 13 bases. The CDR3 bases are TGTGCCAGCAGCCAAGATTTGGCAGTCCAAAATGAAAAACTGTTTTTT. Translation: CASSQDLAVQNEKLFF.

The chain recombines TRBV10-3 with TRBJ1-2; 8 nucleotides agree with TRBD1. This CDR3 contains 15 residues. V was pared by 0 bases and J by 4 bases, with 4 bases of the junction left unmatched. Germline loops: CDR1 ENHRY, CDR2 SYGVKD. For the CDR3, the DNA is TGTGCCATCAGTGAGTCTGTGACAGGGGCCTATGGCTACACCTTC. Its protein is CAISESVTGAYGYTF.

In this sample, this clone turned up once. The rearrangement links TRBV27 to TRBJ2-1, with a tentative D call TRBD2 (5 bases). The CDR3 has 16 amino acids. Trimming took 3 bases from V and 7 from J, leaving 19 bases between them. From germline, CDR1 is MNHEY and CDR2 SMNVEV (reference sequence). The CDR3 DNA is TGTGCCAGCAGTTTGGAGTGGGCCCAAACGGGGAATGAGCAGTTCTTC. Translation gives CASSLEWAQTGNEQFF.

This chain connects TRBV21-1 to TRBJ1-2; the table assigns TRBD1, which was not confirmed against the DNA. TRBV21-1 is described as a pseudogene. This CDR3 region has 16 residues. The CDR3, as DNA: TGTGCCAGCAGCTCGACGGACAGGGACGACTATTATGGCTACACCTTC. This codes for CASSSTDRDDYYGYTF.

This chain links TRBV18 with TRBJ1-1; D unresolved. Looked up from germline, CDR1 is KGHSH and CDR2 is LQKENI. Trimming removed 3 bases at V and 1 base at J, with 15 bases between. This CDR3 has 16 residues. The CDR3 nucleotides are TGTGCCAGCTCACCTAACTTACCTGGGCCGAACACTGAAGCTTTCTTT. Protein: CASSPNLPGPNTEAFF.

This sequence joins TRBV18 and TRBJ2-7; D remains unclear. V lost 5 bases and J 5 bases, leaving 13 bases between the germline ends. Germline CDR1 reads KGHSH; CDR2 reads LQKENI. The CDR3 consists of 13 residues. In nucleotides, the CDR3 is TGTGCCAGCTCAGGCAACGCTGGCCACGAGCAGTACTTC. Its translation is CASSGNAGHEQYF.

The sample holds one count of this clone. V is TRBV5-1 and J is TRBJ2-5; D might be TRBD2 (6 bases). This CDR3 has 17 amino acids. Trimming left V 0 bases short and J 1 base short, with 16 bases between. Germline V lookup: CDR1 SGHRS, CDR2 YFSETQ. CDR3 protein: CASSLDPPSSAQETQYF. The CDR3 DNA reads TGCGCCAGCAGCTTGGATCCTCCCTCTAGCGCCCAAGAGACCCAGTACTTC. Filled out from reference TRBV5-1 and TRBJ2-5, the complete variable domain reads KAGVTQTPRYLIKTRGQQVTLSCSPISGHRSVSWYQQTPGQGLQFLFEYFSETQRNKGNFPGRFSGRQFSNSRSEMNVSTLELGDSALYLCASSLDPPSSAQETQYFGPGTRLLVL.

The CDR3 DNA follows: TGTGCCAGCAGCCCCCGGAGGGCGCAGGTCACAGATACGCAGTATTTT. It encodes CASSPRRAQVTDTQYF. This chain links TRBV7-9 with TRBJ2-3; D perhaps matches TRBD2 (6 bases). The CDR3 runs to 16 residues. Trimming shortened V by 5 bases and J by 2 bases, and 17 bases separated the two germline ends. Germline values: CDR1 SEHNR, CDR2 FQNEAQ (reference sequence).

The chain carries TRBV5-1 and TRBJ2-2; TRBD2 aligns across 15 bases. From germline, CDR1 is SGHRS and CDR2 YFSETQ. Losses at the gene ends were 4 bases for V and 7 bases for J; bases not matched to a gene: 14. This CDR3 has 19 amino acids. The CDR3 spells CASSLLRTSGGAEGGELFF. The CDR3 DNA follows: TGCGCCAGCAGCCTGCTACGGACTAGCGGGGGGGCGGAGGGCGGGGAGCTGTTTTTT.

This chain uses TRBV19 with TRBJ2-7; no reliable D call. V gave up 4 bases and J gave up 3 bases, with 10 bases separating them. Germline-derived CDR1 and CDR2 are LNHDA and SQIVND (reference sequence). The CDR3 is 13 amino acids. The CDR3 coding sequence is TGTGCCAGTAGTACACGGGTCCACTACGAGCAGTACTTC. Translating gives CASSTRVHYEQYF.

This clone was observed once. The chain uses TRBV2 and TRBJ2-2, with 10 bases lining up with TRBD1. The germline V gene encodes CDR1 SNHLY and CDR2 FYNNEI. The CDR3 totals 15 residues. The J segment lost 4 bases and the V segment lost 7 bases, leaving 6 bases of the junction unmatched. CDR3 sequence: CASTPDRGTTGELFF. DNA for the CDR3: TGTGCCAGCACTCCGGACAGGGGGACCACCGGGGAGCTGTTTTTT.

This clone has a single count. The chain carries TRBV5-6 and TRBJ1-1; a possible D gene is TRBD1 (5 bases). Germline V gene sequence: CDR1 SGHDT, CDR2 YYEEEE. V lost 3 bases to trimming and J lost 5 bases, with 14 bases between them. This CDR3 comprises 14 residues. CDR3 coding DNA: TGTGCCAGCAGCTCGGGTTGGGGGAGGACTGAAGCTTTCTTT. It encodes CASSSGWGRTEAFF. The entire variable domain, with the rest obtained from reference TRBV5-6 and TRBJ1-1, is as follows: DAGVTQSPTHLIKTRGQQVTLRCSPKSGHDTVSWYQQALGQGPQFIFQYYEEEERQRGNFPDRFSGHQFPNYSSELNVNALLLGDSALYLCASSSGWGRTEAFFGQGTRLTVV.

This clone was counted a single time. The chain links TRBV28 to TRBJ1-1; D not resolved. V was trimmed by 0 bases and J by 11 bases, leaving 10 bases between them. CDR1 and CDR2 (germline): MDHEN, SYDVKM. The CDR3 is 12 residues long. This chain's CDR3 is CASSLWKRVAFF. CDR3 DNA sequence: TGTGCCAGCAGTTTATGGAAGAGGGTCGCTTTCTTT.

The chain employs TRBV18 and TRBJ2-5; TRBD2 matches at 7 bases. This CDR3 spans 14 amino acids. CDR1 and CDR2 (germline): KGHSH, LQKENI. V lost 5 bases to trimming and J lost 5 bases; unmatched junction nucleotides: 8. CDR3 protein: CASSGRGGTETQYF. The CDR3 DNA is TGTGCCAGCTCAGGAAGGGGAGGGACGGAGACCCAGTACTTC.